This T cell receptor beta chain came from a study of blood T cell repertoires in COVID-19. The CDR3 runs 12 residues. Per the germline V gene, CDR1 is LNHDA and CDR2 is SQIVND (reference sequence). The protocol was immunoSEQ multiplex PCR, while the TCRdb copy is restricted to in-frame clones and leaves out a portion. The sample has about 210,000 clones, 80% seen once. Source material: peripheral blood. J is TRBJ2-3 and V is TRBV19; TRBD1 might be the D (5 bases). The clonotype comes from a human donor in a cohort sampled during active COVID-19. DNA for the CDR3: TGTGATACAGGTCCGAGCACAGATACGCAGTATTTT. This encodes CDTGPSTDTQYF.